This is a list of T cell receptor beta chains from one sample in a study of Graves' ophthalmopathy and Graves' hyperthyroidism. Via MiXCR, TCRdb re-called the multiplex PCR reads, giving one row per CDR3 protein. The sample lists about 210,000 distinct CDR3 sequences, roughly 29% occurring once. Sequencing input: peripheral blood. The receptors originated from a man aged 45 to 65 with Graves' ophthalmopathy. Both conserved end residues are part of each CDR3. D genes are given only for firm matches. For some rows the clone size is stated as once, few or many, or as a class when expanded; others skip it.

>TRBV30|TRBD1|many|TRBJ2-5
CAWSAPDRAGETQYF
TGTGCCTGGAGTGCCCCAGACAGGGCCGGGGAGACCCAGTACTTC
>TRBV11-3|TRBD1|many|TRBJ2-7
CASSLPGGNEQYF
TGTGCCAGCAGCTTACCAGGGGGCAACGAGCAGTACTTC
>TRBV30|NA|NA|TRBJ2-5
CAWSVRLLSQETQYF
TGTGCCTGGAGTGTCCGCCTACTATCCCAAGAGACCCAGTACTTC
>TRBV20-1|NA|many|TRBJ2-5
CSARVGAQETQYF
TGCAGTGCTAGAGTGGGGGCCCAAGAGACCCAGTACTTC
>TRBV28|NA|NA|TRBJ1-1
CTSSLRRAFF
TGTACCAGCAGTTTGAGGAGGGCTTTCTTT
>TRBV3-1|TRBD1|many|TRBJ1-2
CASTQGGRPYGYTF
TGTGCCAGCACCCAAGGGGGCAGACCATATGGCTACACCTTC
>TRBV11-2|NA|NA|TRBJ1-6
CASSNRGGNSPLHF
TGTGCCAGCAGTAATAGAGGAGGGAATTCACCCCTCCACTTT
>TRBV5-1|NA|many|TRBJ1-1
CASSLDTVATEAFF
TGCGCCAGCAGCTTGGACACCGTGGCAACTGAAGCTTTCTTT
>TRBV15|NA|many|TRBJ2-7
CATSRVGRLGYTYEQYF
TGTGCCACCAGCAGAGTGGGGAGACTCGGATATACCTACGAGCAGTACTTC
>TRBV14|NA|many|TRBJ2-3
CASSQNPGPTDTQYF
TGTGCCAGCAGCCAAAACCCGGGACCCACAGATACGCAGTATTTT
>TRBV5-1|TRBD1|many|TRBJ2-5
CASSWDRVGQETQYF
TGCGCCAGCAGCTGGGACAGGGTGGGACAAGAGACCCAGTACTTC
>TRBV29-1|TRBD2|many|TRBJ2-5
CSVASGNGQETQYF
TGCAGCGTTGCCAGCGGGAACGGCCAAGAGACCCAGTACTTC
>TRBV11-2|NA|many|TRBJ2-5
CASSLASRGGAETQYF
TGTGCCAGCAGCTTAGCATCCCGAGGGGGGGCAGAGACCCAGTACTTC
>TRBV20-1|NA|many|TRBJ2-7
CSAGPGEGYEQYF
TGCAGTGCCGGTCCGGGGGAAGGCTACGAGCAGTACTTC
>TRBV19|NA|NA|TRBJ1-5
CASSILRSYSNQPQHF
TGTGCCAGTAGTATTCTGCGATCCTATAGCAATCAGCCCCAGCATTTT
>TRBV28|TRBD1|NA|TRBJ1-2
CASSPDRVVGGYTF
TGTGCCAGCAGCCCGGACAGGGTAGTTGGTGGCTACACCTTC
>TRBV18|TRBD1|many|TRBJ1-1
CASSPRTGDTEAFF
TGTGCCAGCTCACCTAGGACAGGGGACACTGAAGCTTTCTTT
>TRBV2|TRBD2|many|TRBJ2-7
CASSETGGAYEQYF
TGTGCCAGCAGTGAAACGGGAGGGGCCTACGAGCAGTACTTC
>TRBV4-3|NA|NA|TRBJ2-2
CASSQDKSTGELFF
TGCGCCAGCAGCCAAGATAAGAGCACCGGGGAGCTGTTTTTT
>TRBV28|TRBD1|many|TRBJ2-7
CASSFTTGFYEQYF
TGTGCCAGCAGTTTTACGACAGGGTTCTACGAGCAGTACTTC
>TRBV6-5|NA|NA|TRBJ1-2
CASSYSIGRSAGYTF
TGTGCCAGCAGTTACTCGATTGGACGGTCGGCTGGCTACACCTTC
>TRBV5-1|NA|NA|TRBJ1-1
CASSLADGTTEAFF
TGCGCCAGCAGCTTGGCCGACGGGACCACTGAAGCTTTCTTT
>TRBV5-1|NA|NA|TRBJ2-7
CASSLEGVGSYEQYF
TGCGCCAGCAGCTTGGAGGGGGTAGGGTCCTACGAGCAGTACTTC
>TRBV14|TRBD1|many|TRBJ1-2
CASSQDGDRVDGYTF
TGTGCCAGCAGCCAAGATGGGGACAGGGTTGATGGCTACACCTTC
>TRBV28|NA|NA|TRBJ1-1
CASTTGRFRTEAFF
TGTGCCAGCACGACAGGTCGATTTCGCACTGAAGCTTTCTTT
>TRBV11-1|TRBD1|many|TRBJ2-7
CASSLAPGTGSYEQYF
TGTGCCAGCAGCTTAGCGCCCGGGACAGGGTCCTACGAGCAGTACTTC
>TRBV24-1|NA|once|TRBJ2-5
CATSDFPERETQYF
TGTGCCACCAGTGATTTCCCAGAGCGAGAGACCCAGTACTTC
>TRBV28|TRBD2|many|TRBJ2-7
CASSPSGSFYEQYF
TGTGCCAGCAGCCCTAGCGGGTCCTTCTACGAGCAGTACTTC
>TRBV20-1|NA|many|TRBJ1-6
CSARDLVSGSSYNSPLHF
TGCAGTGCTAGAGATCTCGTTTCTGGGAGCTCCTATAATTCACCCCTCCACTTT
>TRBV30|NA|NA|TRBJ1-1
CAWSVGAGEAFF
TGTGCCTGGAGTGTAGGGGCAGGTGAAGCTTTCTTT